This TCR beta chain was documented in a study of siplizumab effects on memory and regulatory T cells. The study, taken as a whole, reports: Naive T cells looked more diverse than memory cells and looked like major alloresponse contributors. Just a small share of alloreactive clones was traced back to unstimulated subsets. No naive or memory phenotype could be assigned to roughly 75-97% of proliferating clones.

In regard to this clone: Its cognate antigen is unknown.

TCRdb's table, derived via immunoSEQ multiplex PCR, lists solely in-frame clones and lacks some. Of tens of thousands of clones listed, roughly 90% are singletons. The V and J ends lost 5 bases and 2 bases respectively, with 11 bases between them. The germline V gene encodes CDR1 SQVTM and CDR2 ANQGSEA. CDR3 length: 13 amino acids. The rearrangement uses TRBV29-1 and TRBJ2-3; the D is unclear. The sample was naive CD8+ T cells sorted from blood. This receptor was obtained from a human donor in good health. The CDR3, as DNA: TGCAGCGTTCCCCGTTCAAACACAGATACGCAGTATTTT. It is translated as CSVPRSNTDTQYF.